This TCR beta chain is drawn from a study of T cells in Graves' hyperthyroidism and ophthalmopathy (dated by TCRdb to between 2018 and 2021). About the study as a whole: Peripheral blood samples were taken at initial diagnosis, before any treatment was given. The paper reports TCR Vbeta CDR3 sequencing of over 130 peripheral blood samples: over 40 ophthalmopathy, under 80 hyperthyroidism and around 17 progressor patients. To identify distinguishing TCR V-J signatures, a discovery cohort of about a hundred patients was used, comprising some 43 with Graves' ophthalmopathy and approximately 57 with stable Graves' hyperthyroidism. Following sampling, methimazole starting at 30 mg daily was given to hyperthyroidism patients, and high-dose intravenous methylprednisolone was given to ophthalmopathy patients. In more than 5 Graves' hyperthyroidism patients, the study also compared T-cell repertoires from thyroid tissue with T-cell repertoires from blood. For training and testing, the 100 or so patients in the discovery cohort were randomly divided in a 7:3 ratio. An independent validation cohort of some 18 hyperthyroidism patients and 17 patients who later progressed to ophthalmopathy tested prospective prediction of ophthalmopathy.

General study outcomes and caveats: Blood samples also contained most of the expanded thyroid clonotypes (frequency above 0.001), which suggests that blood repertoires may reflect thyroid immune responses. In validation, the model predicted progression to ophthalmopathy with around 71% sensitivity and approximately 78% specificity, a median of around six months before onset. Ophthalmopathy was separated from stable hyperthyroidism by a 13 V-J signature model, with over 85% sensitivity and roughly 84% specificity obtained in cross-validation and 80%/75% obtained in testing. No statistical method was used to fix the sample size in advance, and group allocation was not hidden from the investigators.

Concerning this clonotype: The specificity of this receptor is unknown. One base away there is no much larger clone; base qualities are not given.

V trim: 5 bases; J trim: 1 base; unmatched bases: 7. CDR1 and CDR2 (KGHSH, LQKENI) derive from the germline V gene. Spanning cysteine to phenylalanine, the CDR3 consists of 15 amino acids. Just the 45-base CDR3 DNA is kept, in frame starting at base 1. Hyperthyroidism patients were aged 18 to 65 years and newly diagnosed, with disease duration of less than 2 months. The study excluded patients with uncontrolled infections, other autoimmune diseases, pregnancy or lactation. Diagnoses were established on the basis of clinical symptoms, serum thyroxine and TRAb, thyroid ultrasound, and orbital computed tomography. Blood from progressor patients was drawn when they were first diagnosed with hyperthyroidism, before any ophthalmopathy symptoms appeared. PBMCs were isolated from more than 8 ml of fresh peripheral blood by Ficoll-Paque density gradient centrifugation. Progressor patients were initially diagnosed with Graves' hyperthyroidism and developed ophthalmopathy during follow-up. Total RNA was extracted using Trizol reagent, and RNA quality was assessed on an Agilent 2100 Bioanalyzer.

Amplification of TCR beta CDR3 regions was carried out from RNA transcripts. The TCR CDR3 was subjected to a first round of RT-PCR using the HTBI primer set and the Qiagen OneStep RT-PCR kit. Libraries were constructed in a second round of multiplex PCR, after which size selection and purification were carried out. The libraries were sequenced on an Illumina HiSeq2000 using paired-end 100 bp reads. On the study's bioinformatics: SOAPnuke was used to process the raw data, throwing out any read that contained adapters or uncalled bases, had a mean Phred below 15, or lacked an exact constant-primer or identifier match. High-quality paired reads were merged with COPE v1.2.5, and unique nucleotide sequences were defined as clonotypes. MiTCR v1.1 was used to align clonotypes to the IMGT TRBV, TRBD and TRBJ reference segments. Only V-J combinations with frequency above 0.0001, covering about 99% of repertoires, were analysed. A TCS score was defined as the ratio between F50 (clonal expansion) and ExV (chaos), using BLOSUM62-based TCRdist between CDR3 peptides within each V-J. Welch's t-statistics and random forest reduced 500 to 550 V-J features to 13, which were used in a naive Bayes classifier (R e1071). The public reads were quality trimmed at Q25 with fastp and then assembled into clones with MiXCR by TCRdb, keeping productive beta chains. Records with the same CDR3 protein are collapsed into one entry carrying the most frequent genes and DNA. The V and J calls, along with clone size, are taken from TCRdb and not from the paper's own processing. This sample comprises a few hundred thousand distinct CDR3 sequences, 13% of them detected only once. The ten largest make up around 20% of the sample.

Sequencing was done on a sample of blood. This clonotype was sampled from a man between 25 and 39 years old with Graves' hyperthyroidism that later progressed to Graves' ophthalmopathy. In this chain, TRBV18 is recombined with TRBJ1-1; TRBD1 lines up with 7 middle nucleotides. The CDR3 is CASSATGTENTEAFF. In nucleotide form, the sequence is TGTGCCAGCTCAGCAACCGGGACAGAGAACACTGAAGCTTTCTTT.